This T cell receptor (beta chain) is from a study of T cells in Graves' hyperthyroidism and ophthalmopathy. TCR beta CDR3 regions were amplified from RNA. With the HTBI primer set, the TCR CDR3 went through a first round of RT-PCR. TCRdb independently ran MiXCR on the multiplex PCR reads; one entry per CDR3 protein. This sample has more than 350,000 distinct CDR3 sequences, with 17% found just once. General observations from the study: Blood also carried most thyroid clonotypes expanded above 0.001. The model identified upcoming ophthalmopathy a median approximately six months ahead of onset.

In regard to this clonotype: No antigen is known for it.

Uncontrolled infection, other autoimmune disease, pregnancy or lactation disqualified patients from enrolment. Germline CDR1 and CDR2: SGHDN and FVKESK. The V and J ends lost 4 bases and 0 bases, in that order; junction bases with no gene match: 9. The length of the CDR3 is 16 residues. Sequencing was done on a sample of blood. The TCR sequence derives from a woman aged 25 to 45 with Graves' hyperthyroidism that later progressed to Graves' ophthalmopathy. V gene TRBV14 combines with J gene TRBJ2-7, with 7 bases aligning to TRBD1. DNA of the CDR3: TGTGCCAGCAGCCCGTCCGGACAGGCCGGCTCCTACGAGCAGTACTTC. It yields the protein CASSPSGQAGSYEQYF.